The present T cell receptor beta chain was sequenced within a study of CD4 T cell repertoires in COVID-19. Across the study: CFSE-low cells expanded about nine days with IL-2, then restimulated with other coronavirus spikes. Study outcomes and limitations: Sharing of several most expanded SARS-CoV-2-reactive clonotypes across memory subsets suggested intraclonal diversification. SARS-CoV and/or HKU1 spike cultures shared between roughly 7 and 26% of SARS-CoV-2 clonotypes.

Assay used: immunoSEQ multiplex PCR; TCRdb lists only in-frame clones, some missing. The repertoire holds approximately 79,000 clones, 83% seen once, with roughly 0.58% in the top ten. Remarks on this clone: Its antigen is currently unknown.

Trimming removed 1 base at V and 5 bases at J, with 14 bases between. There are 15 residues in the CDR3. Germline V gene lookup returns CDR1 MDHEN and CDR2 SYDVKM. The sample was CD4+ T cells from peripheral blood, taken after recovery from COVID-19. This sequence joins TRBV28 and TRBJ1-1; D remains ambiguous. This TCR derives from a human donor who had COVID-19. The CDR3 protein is CASSLLGRAETEAFF. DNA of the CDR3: TGTGCCAGCAGTTTATTGGGGAGGGCGGAAACTGAAGCTTTCTTT.